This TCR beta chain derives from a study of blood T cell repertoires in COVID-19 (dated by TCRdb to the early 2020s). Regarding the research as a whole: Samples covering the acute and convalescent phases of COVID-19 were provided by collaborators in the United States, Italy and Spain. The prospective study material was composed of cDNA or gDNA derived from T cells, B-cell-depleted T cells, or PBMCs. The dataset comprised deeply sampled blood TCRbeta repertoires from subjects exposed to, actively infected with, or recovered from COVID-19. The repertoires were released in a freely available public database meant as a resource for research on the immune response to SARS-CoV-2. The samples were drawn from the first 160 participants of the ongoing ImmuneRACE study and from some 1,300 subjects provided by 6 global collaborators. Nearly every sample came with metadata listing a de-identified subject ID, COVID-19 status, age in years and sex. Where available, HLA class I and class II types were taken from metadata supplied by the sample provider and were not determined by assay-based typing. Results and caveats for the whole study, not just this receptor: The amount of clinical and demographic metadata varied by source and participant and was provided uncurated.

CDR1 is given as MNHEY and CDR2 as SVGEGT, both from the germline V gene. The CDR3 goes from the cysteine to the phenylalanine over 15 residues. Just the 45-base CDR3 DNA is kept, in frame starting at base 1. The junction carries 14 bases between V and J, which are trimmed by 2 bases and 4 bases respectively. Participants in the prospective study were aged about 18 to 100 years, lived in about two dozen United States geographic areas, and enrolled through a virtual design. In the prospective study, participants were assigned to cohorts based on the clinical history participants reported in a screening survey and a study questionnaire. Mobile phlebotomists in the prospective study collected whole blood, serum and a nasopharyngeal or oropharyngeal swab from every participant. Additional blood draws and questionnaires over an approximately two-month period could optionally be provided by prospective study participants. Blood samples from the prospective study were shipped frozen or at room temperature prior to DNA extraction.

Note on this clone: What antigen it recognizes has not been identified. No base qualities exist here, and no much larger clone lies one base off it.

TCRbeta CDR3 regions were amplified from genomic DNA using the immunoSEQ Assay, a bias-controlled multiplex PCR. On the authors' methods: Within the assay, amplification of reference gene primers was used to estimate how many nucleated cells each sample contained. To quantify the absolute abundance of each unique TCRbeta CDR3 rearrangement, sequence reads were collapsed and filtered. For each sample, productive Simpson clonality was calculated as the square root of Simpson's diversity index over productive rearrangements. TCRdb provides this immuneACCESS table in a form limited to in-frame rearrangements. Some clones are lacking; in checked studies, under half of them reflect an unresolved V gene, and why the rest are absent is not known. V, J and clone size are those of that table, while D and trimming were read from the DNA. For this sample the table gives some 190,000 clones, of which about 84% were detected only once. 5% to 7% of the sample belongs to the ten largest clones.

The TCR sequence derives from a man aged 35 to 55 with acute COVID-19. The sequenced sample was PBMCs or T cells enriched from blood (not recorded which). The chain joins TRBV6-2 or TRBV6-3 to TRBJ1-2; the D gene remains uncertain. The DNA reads TGTGCCAGCAGTTACGGAGGCAGTGACGTCTATGGCTACACCTTC. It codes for CASSYGGSDVYGYTF.